This is a list of T cell receptor beta chains from one sample in a study of T cells in Graves' hyperthyroidism and ophthalmopathy. TCRdb passed the multiplex PCR reads through MiXCR, listing each CDR3 protein once. Of hundreds of thousands of distinct CDR3 sequences listed, about 14% are singletons. Sequenced: blood. These receptors came from a man aged 18 to 35 with Graves' ophthalmopathy. CDR3s include the opening cysteine and the closing phenylalanine or tryptophan. The order of the fields is D gene, V gene, clone size, J gene, CDR3 DNA, CDR3 protein. A D gene is named only where the DNA matches it firmly. Size tells how often a clone was seen (once, few, many) or the class of an expanded clone, and some rows leave it out.

NA,TRBV6-1,many,TRBJ2-7,TGTGCCAGCAGTGAACACTCACTCTCCTACGAGCAGTACTTC,CASSEHSLSYEQYF
NA,TRBV11-1,NA,TRBJ2-7,TGTGCCAGCAGCTTAGCGGATGTTGGCGGATCCTACGAGCAGTACTTC,CASSLADVGGSYEQYF
TRBD2,TRBV10-3,many,TRBJ2-1,TGTGCCATCGGCCCTAGTCTAGCGGACCTCTCCTACAATGAGCAGTTCTTC,CAIGPSLADLSYNEQFF
NA,TRBV27,many,TRBJ2-7,TGTGCCAGCAGTTTAGGCCAGGGCCGGGAGCAGTACTTC,CASSLGQGREQYF
NA,TRBV7-8,NA,TRBJ2-1,TGTGCCAGCAGTTATATAACGGGGGAGCAGTTCTTC,CASSYITGEQFF
NA,TRBV11-2,few,TRBJ1-1,TGTGCCAGCAGCTTGGGACACGTGAACACTGAAGCTTTCTTT,CASSLGHVNTEAFF
TRBD1,TRBV6-1,many,TRBJ2-3,TGTGCCAGCAACAACAGGGGGGCATGGGATACGCAGTATTTT,CASNNRGAWDTQYF
TRBD1,TRBV3-1,many,TRBJ2-5,TGTGCCAGCAGCCCAGGGACAGGGAGGCAGACCCAGTACTTC,CASSPGTGRQTQYF
TRBD2,TRBV6-1,many,TRBJ2-7,TGTGCCAGCAGTAGGGGACTAGACGAGCAGTACTTC,CASSRGLDEQYF
TRBD1,TRBV10-2,many,TRBJ1-2,TGCGCCAGCAGCAGGGACAGGGACTATGGCTACACCTTC,CASSRDRDYGYTF
NA,TRBV30,many,TRBJ2-3,TGTGCCTGGAGTGTACGCCACACAGATACGCAGTATTTT,CAWSVRHTDTQYF
NA,TRBV6-5,many,TRBJ2-7,TGTGCCAGCAGTTACGGTCCGGACATAAGCTCCTACGAGCAGTACTTC,CASSYGPDISSYEQYF
NA,TRBV6-1,few,TRBJ1-3,TGTGCCAGCAGTTTAGTACATCCCGACTCTGGAAACACCATATATTTT,CASSLVHPDSGNTIYF
NA,TRBV3-1,few,TRBJ2-5,TGTGTCAGCAGCCAAGACCCGGGTGGGGAGACCCAGTACTTC,CVSSQDPGGETQYF
NA,TRBV5-6,many,TRBJ2-7,TGTGCCAGCACCGGGGACACCTCCTACGAGCAGTACTTC,CASTGDTSYEQYF
TRBD2,TRBV18,few,TRBJ2-2,TGTGCCAGCTCACCGCAACTAGCGGGAGAGACCGGGGAGCTGTTTTTT,CASSPQLAGETGELFF
NA,TRBV29-1,NA,TRBJ2-3,TGCAGCCACCAGGGATTCGACACAGATACGCAGTATTTT,CSHQGFDTDTQYF